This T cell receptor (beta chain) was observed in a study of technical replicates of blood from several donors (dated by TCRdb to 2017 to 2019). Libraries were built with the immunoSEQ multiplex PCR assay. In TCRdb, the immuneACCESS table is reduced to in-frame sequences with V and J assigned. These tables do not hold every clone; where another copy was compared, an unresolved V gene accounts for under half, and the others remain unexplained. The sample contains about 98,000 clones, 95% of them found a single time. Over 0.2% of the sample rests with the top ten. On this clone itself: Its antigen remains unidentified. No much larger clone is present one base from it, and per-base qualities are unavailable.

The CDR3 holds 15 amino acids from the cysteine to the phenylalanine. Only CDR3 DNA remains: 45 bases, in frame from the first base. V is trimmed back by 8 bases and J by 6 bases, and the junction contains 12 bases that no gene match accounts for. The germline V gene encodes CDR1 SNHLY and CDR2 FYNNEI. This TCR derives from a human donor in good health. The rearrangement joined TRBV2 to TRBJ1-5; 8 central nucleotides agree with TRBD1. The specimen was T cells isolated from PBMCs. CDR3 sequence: CASRIPGGGGQPQHF. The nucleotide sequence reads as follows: TGTGCCAGCCGCATCCCAGGGGGCGGGGGTCAGCCCCAGCATTTT.